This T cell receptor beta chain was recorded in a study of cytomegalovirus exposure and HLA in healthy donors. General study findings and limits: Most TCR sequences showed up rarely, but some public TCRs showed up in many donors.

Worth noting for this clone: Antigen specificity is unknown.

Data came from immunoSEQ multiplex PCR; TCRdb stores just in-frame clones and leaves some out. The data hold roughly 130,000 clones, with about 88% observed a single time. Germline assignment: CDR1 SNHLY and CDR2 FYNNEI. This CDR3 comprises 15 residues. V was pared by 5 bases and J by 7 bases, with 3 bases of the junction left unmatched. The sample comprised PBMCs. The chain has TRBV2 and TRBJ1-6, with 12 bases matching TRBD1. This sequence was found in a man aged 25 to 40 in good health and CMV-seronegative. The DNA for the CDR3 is TGTGCCAGCAGTTCCGGGACAGGGGGCAATTCACCCCTCCACTTT. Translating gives CASSSGTGGNSPLHF.